Listed below are T cell receptor beta chains from one sample, sequenced in a study of blood T cell repertoires in COVID-19. Sequenced by immunoSEQ multiplex PCR; TCRdb stores in-frame clones only, minus some. The sample records roughly 97,000 clones, approximately 89% being singletons. Sequenced material: peripheral blood. The receptors originated from a human donor in a cohort sampled during active COVID-19. Both conserved end residues are part of each CDR3. The D gene is left open where the match is weak. Expanded clones get a size class; other rows say once, few or many, or leave the size out.

TRBJ1-4 | 14 | TRBV4-2 | NA | TRBD1 | TGTGCCAGCAGCCAAGAAGGGGGCGTAGAAAAACTGTTTTTT | CASSQEGGVEKLFF
TRBJ2-3 | 18 | TRBV5-4 | once | TRBD2 | TGTGCCAGCAGCTTAGGGGGTAGCGGGATAGCCCCCTCTGTTACGCAGTATTTT | CASSLGGSGIAPSVTQYF
TRBJ2-7 | 15 | TRBV7-8 | NA | TRBD2 | TGTGCCAGCAGCTTAGGGGGACTAGCGGACTACGAGCAGTACTTC | CASSLGGLADYEQYF
TRBJ1-1 | 14 | TRBV9 | NA | NA | TGTGCCAGCAGCCCTACAGTGATGAACACTGAAGCTTTCTTT | CASSPTVMNTEAFF
TRBJ2-3 | 16 | TRBV3-1/TRBV3-2 | once | TRBD1 | TGTGCCAGCAGCCCACCGGGGGACAGGGTCACAGATACGCAGTATTTT | CASSPPGDRVTDTQYF
TRBJ2-1 | 18 | TRBV7-3 | NA | TRBD2 | TGTGCCAGCAGCTTACCGGGACTAGCGGGAGGCCCCAGGGGTGAGCAGTTCTTC | CASSLPGLAGGPRGEQFF
TRBJ2-1 | 14 | TRBV9 | NA | NA | TGTGCCAGCAGCGGTGGCGGCTCCTACAATGAGCAGTTCTTC | CASSGGGSYNEQFF
TRBJ1-5 | 16 | TRBV5-5 | NA | NA | TGTGCCAGCAGCCTAGACCCTTACGTTAGCAATCAGCCCCAGCATTTT | CASSLDPYVSNQPQHF
TRBJ2-2 | 17 | TRBV30 | few | TRBD2 | TGTGCCTGGAGTGCACGATCCGGCGGGAGGCCCACCGGGGAGCTGTTTTTT | CAWSARSGGRPTGELFF
TRBJ2-7 | 15 | TRBV4-3 | few | TRBD2 | TGCGCCAGCAGCTACGGGACTAGCGGGAGAAACGAGCAGTACTTC | CASSYGTSGRNEQYF
TRBJ1-4 | 16 | TRBV3-1/TRBV3-2 | NA | TRBD1 | TGTGCCAGCAGCCAGTGGGAGCAGGGGGAAAATGAAAAACTGTTTTTT | CASSQWEQGENEKLFF
TRBJ1-5 | 13 | TRBV10-2 | few | NA | TGCGCCAGCAGGAGGACACCCAATCAGCCCCAGCATTTT | CASRRTPNQPQHF
TRBJ2-7 | 19 | TRBV5-1 | NA | TRBD2 | TGCGCCAGCAGCTTGGCCTTCGGGGCTAGCGGGGCTAGCTCCTACGAGCAGTACTTC | CASSLAFGASGASSYEQYF
TRBJ1-1 | 14 | TRBV6-6 | NA | NA | TGTGCCAGCAGTTTTCAGGAAGGGAACACTGAAGCTTTCTTT | CASSFQEGNTEAFF
TRBJ1-2 | 16 | TRBV7-2 | once | TRBD1 | TGTGCCAGCAGCTTAGCCCGGGGACAGGGGCACTATGGCTACACCTTC | CASSLARGQGHYGYTF
TRBJ2-2 | 15 | TRBV7-6 | once | NA | TGTGCCAGCAGCTTATTCGCGGGATATACCGGGGAGCTGTTTTTT | CASSLFAGYTGELFF
TRBJ2-3 | 13 | TRBV19 | NA | TRBD2 | TGTGCCAGCGCGGGAGTTCGCACAGATACGCAGTATTTT | CASAGVRTDTQYF
TRBJ2-1 | 15 | TRBV10-2 | NA | NA | TGCGCCAGCAGTTGGGGGCTCCTCTCCTACAATGAGCAGTTCTTC | CASSWGLLSYNEQFF
TRBJ2-2 | 15 | TRBV2 | once | NA | TGTGCCAGCAGTACGTGGGGCTCGAACACCGGGGAGCTGTTTTTT | CASSTWGSNTGELFF
TRBJ2-5 | 15 | TRBV5-5 | NA | TRBD2 | TGTGCCAGCAGCTTGTTCTCGGGAGGGGCAGAGACCCAGTACTTC | CASSLFSGGAETQYF
TRBJ1-1 | 13 | TRBV19 | NA | NA | TGTGCCAGTATGAGACAGACCTGGGCTGAAGCTTTCTTT | CASMRQTWAEAFF
TRBJ1-4 | 17 | TRBV5-1 | NA | TRBD1 | TGCGCCAGCAGCCCAGGGACAGGGGGGACAACTAATGAAAAACTGTTTTTT | CASSPGTGGTTNEKLFF
TRBJ2-2 | 12 | TRBV10-3 | NA | TRBD1 | TGTGCCATCAGCGGGACAGCGGGGGAGCTGTTTTTT | CAISGTAGELFF
TRBJ2-7 | 14 | TRBV3-1/TRBV3-2 | NA | NA | TGTGCCAGCAGCCAAGCCGGACAGCTCTACGAGCAGTACTTC | CASSQAGQLYEQYF
TRBJ2-5 | 17 | TRBV6-1 | NA | TRBD2 | TGTGCCAGCAGTGAAGTTGGACTAGCGGGAGTTGAAAAGACCCAGTACTTC | CASSEVGLAGVEKTQYF
TRBJ2-1 | 14 | TRBV29-1 | NA | NA | TGCAGCGTTGAAAGGGACACCAACTACAATGAGCAGTTCTTC | CSVERDTNYNEQFF
TRBJ1-6 | 20 | TRBV28 | NA | TRBD1 | TGTGCCAGCAGCTACATCGGACAGGCCGCAAGGAGCTCCTATAATTCACCCCTCCACTTT | CASSYIGQAARSSYNSPLHF
TRBJ1-2 | 13 | TRBV12-3/TRBV12-4 | NA | TRBD1 | TGTGCCAGCAGTCCGGACAGGAACTATGGCTACACCTTC | CASSPDRNYGYTF
TRBJ1-1 | 16 | TRBV5-6 | NA | TRBD1 | TGTGCCAGCAGCTCCCAGTACTTAGGGGGCAGAACTGAAGCTTTCTTT | CASSSQYLGGRTEAFF
TRBJ1-1 | 14 | TRBV4-2 | few | NA | TGTGCCAGCAGCCAAGATTCACAGAACACTGAAGCTTTCTTT | CASSQDSQNTEAFF
TRBJ1-4 | 15 | TRBV6-2/TRBV6-3 | once | TRBD1 | TGTGCCAGCAGTTCCCCGGGACAGGGGGTTGAAAAACTGTTTTTT | CASSSPGQGVEKLFF
TRBJ2-7 | 17 | TRBV7-6 | NA | NA | TGTGCCAGCAGCTTAGTTCCCCCACTAGTACCTACCTACGAGCAGTACTTC | CASSLVPPLVPTYEQYF
TRBJ2-5 | 14 | TRBV29-1 | NA | TRBD1 | TGCAGCGTAGGGGGACAGGGGGCGCGGAAGACCCAGTACTTC | CSVGGQGARKTQYF
TRBJ1-6 | 12 | TRBV4-1 | NA | NA | TGCGCCAGCAGCCAAGTAGCCAATCCCCTCCACTTT | CASSQVANPLHF
TRBJ1-3 | 16 | TRBV7-2 | NA | TRBD1 | TGTGCCAGCAGCCGGACAGGGGGCACCTCTGGAAACACCATATATTTT | CASSRTGGTSGNTIYF
TRBJ2-7 | 14 | TRBV5-1 | NA | NA | TGCGCCAGCAGCTTGGGTGGACTGAGCTACGAGCAGTACTTC | CASSLGGLSYEQYF
TRBJ1-2 | 13 | TRBV6-5 | NA | NA | TGTGCCAGCAGTTACACCAGGGTGACTGGCTACACCTTC | CASSYTRVTGYTF
TRBJ2-2 | 13 | TRBV24-1 | NA | NA | TGTGCCACCAGTGCCCCCCCGGGCGGGGAGCTGTTTTTT | CATSAPPGGELFF
TRBJ2-7 | 14 | TRBV2 | NA | TRBD2 | TGTGCCAGCAGTGAGAGACTAGCGAATCCCGAGCAGTACTTC | CASSERLANPEQYF
TRBJ2-5 | 16 | TRBV13 | NA | TRBD1 | TGTGCCAGCAGCTTAGGCCTAGGCCAGGGGGCAGAGACCCAGTACTTC | CASSLGLGQGAETQYF
TRBJ2-5 | 16 | TRBV7-2 | NA | NA | TGTGCCAGCAGCTTAGATCCAGGGGTTTTGGAAGAGACCCAGTACTTC | CASSLDPGVLEETQYF
TRBJ1-5 | 17 | TRBV21-1 | NA | NA | TGTGCCATCCGGAGAGGGGGCGGAGGAGGGAGCAATCAGCCCCAGCATTTT | CAIRRGGGGGSNQPQHF